A single sample is the source of the 10 T cell receptor beta chains below, sequenced in a study of cytomegalovirus exposure and HLA in healthy donors. The protocol was immunoSEQ multiplex PCR, while the TCRdb copy is restricted to in-frame clones and leaves out a portion. Among tens of thousands of clones listed, approximately 97% were seen once. Material: PBMCs. These TCRs come from a woman younger than 35 in good health and CMV-seropositive.

The V call is TRBV5-4, the J call TRBJ2-3, with D perhaps TRBD2 (5 bases). The CDR3 is 17 amino acids. Germline-derived CDR1 and CDR2 are SGHNT and YYREEE (reference sequence). Trimming took off 0 bases at V and 2 bases at J, with 16 bases between the two ends. The CDR3 loop is CASSLGAGGPNTDTQYF. For the CDR3, the DNA is TGTGCCAGCAGCTTGGGAGCTGGAGGACCCAACACAGATACGCAGTATTTT. Based on the CDR3 plus reference TRBV5-4 and TRBJ2-3, the full variable domain is ETGVTQSPTHLIKTRGQQVTLRCSSQSGHNTVSWYQQALGQGPQFIFQYYREEENGRGNFPPRFSGLQFPNYSSELNVNALELDDSALYLCASSLGAGGPNTDTQYFGPGTRLTVL.

The chain joins TRBV28 to TRBJ1-1; 7 bases fit TRBD1. This CDR3 has 17 amino acids. Trimming took 5 bases from V and 4 from J; bases not matched to a gene: 16. The germline CDR1 and CDR2 sequences are MDHEN and SYDVKM. The CDR3: CASSHPSTTGMGTEAFF. DNA of the CDR3: TGTGCCAGCAGTCATCCCAGTACGACAGGGATGGGCACTGAAGCTTTCTTT.

The CDR3 loop reads CASIRDLNTGELFF. CDR3 nucleotide sequence: TGTGCCAGCATTCGGGACTTGAACACCGGGGAGCTGTTTTTT. The genes are TRBV2 and TRBJ2-2; the D gene is possibly TRBD2 (6 bases). Trimming took off 7 bases at V and 1 base at J, with 10 bases between the two ends. Germline CDR1 reads SNHLY; CDR2 reads FYNNEI. The length of the CDR3 is 14 residues.

V gene TRBV7-3 combines with J gene TRBJ1-1; TRBD1 matches at 8 bases. This CDR3 is built from 13 residues. Unmatched junction bases numbered 7, after V lost 3 bases and J lost 10 bases. Germline loops: CDR1 SGHTA, CDR2 FQGTGA. The CDR3 here is CASSFKAGGPAFF. In nucleotides, the CDR3 is TGTGCCAGCAGCTTCAAGGCAGGGGGCCCAGCTTTCTTT.

V gene TRBV25-1 combines with J gene TRBJ1-4; D unclear. The CDR3 is made up of 14 amino acids. Germline V gives CDR1 MGHDK, CDR2 SYGVNS. V was pared by 6 bases and J by 0 bases, with 8 bases between. CDR3 in DNA: TGTGCCAGCAGCGCACAGACAACTAATGAAAAACTGTTTTTT. This sequence encodes CASSAQTTNEKLFF.

The chain couples TRBV28 to TRBJ2-1; a possible D gene is TRBD1 (5 bases). Germline lookup yields CDR1 MDHEN and CDR2 SYDVKM. The CDR3 length is 13 residues. With 2 bases removed from V and 3 bases from J, the gap between germline ends came to 5 bases. The CDR3 DNA reads TGTGCCAGCAGTTTAGACAGCTACAATGAGCAGTTCTTC. Amino acid sequence: CASSLDSYNEQFF.

V usage is TRBV6-5 and J usage is TRBJ2-5; TRBD2 matches 7 bases. The DNA end favors TRBJ2-7, so the J call may be wrong. The germline gives CDR1 MNHEY, CDR2 SVGAGI. The CDR3 is made up of 14 amino acids. The CDR3 nucleotides are TGTGCCAGCATCCCTAGCGGTAGGACCTACGAGCAGTACTTC. Translated: CASIPSGRTYEQYF.

The rearrangement joins TRBV6-5 to TRBJ1-1, with D tentatively TRBD1 (5 bases). Trimming cost V 6 bases and J 0 bases, with 11 bases left between them. The CDR3 loop spans 14 amino acids. Germline V gives CDR1 MNHEY, CDR2 SVGAGI. CDR3 bases: TGTGCCAGCAGGACTCAGGGCATGAACACTGAAGCTTTCTTT. Protein: CASRTQGMNTEAFF.

The chain uses TRBV15 and TRBJ1-2; 7 bases match TRBD1. The CDR3 is made up of 15 amino acids. V shed 2 bases, J shed 8 bases, and the junction held 11 bases outside the gene matches. Germline assignment: CDR1 LNHNV and CDR2 YYDKDF (reference sequence). This chain's CDR3 is CATSRRKDRAGGYTF. The CDR3 region has the DNA TGTGCCACCAGCAGACGGAAAGACAGGGCGGGCGGCTACACCTTC.

The V gene is TRBV5-6, the J gene TRBJ2-2; 7 nucleotides match TRBD1. The V and J ends lost 5 bases and 9 bases, in that order; junction bases with no gene match: 4. CDR1 SGHDT and CDR2 YYEEEE come from the germline V gene. The length of the CDR3 is 12 residues. CDR3 in amino acids: CASRYRGRELFF. In DNA form, the CDR3 reads TGTGCCAGCAGGTACAGGGGCAGGGAGCTGTTTTTT.